This record looks at one TCR beta chain sequence and its context. Its antigen is still unknown. Germline loops: CDR1 LNHNV, CDR2 YYDKDF (reference sequence). Trimming stripped 5 bases from V and 2 bases from J, with 11 bases between. CDR3 length: 14 amino acids. The sample comes from a study of cytomegalovirus exposure and HLA in healthy donors. 13 Jbeta primers and 60 Vbeta primers were used for the PCR. Under the authors' procedure: In a later analysis, the count reached approximately 80 million unique TCR beta chains, with about 10 million shared. Produced via immunoSEQ multiplex PCR; TCRdb's table is partial and in-frame only. The V and J calls and clone size come from that table; D and trimming were worked out from the DNA. The data hold roughly 120,000 clones, with just under 75% observed a single time. Regarding the study as a whole: In a later analysis, a missense DCLRE1C variant was linked to TCR beta V- and J-gene trimming. Apart from CMV serostatus, no immune exposure information was available. Previously analyzed data showed that most TCR beta V segments were productive at a frequency of about 90% or about 30%.

The sequenced sample was PBMCs. The sequence derives from a man between 35 and 55 years old in good health and CMV-seropositive. The rearrangement links TRBV15 to TRBJ2-3; TRBD1 might be the D (5 bases). This CDR3 is CATSVRANTDTQYF. Written as DNA, the CDR3 is TGTGCCACCAGCGTCAGGGCCAACACAGATACGCAGTATTTT.